This T cell receptor beta chain is drawn from a study of CD8+ T cells in alopecia areata. In each case, RNA was isolated and then reverse transcribed into cDNA as the sequencing template. The protocol was immunoSEQ multiplex PCR, while the TCRdb copy is restricted to in-frame clones and leaves out a portion. The sample lists a few hundred thousand clones, around 64% occurring once. Treatment of the sample: oral pan-JAK inhibitor, 5-10 mg twice daily. This clone has just a few counts. The input for sequencing was CD4+ T cells sorted from blood, taken at roughly week 52, from a patient treated with tofacitinib. The clonotype comes from a human donor with alopecia areata.

The CDR3 here is CASSRDAGRNLGYGYTF. DNA for the CDR3: TGCGCCAGCAGCCGGGACGCCGGACGGAATCTAGGATATGGCTACACCTTC. The chain links TRBV4-3 to TRBJ1-2, with a weak D call TRBD1 (5 bases). This CDR3 is 17 amino acids long. V dropped 4 bases and J dropped 5 bases, with 23 bases sitting between them. The germline CDR1 and CDR2 sequences are LGHNA and YSLEER.